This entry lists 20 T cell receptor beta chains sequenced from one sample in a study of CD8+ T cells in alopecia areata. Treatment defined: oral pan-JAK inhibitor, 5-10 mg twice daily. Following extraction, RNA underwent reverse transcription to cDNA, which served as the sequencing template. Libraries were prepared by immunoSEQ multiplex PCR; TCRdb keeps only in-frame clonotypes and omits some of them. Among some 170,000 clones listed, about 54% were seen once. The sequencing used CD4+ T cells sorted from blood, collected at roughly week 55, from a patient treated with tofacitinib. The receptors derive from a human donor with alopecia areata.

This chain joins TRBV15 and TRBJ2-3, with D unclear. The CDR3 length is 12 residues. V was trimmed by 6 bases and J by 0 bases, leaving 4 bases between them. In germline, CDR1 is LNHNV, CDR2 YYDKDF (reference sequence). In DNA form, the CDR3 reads TGTGCCACCAGTTGGAGCACAGATACGCAGTATTTT. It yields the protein CATSWSTDTQYF.

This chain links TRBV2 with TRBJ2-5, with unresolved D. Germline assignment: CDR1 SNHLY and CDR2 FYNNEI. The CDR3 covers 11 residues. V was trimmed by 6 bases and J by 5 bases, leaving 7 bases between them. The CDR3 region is CASSQVETQYF. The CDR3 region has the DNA TGTGCCAGCAGCCAGGTGGAGACCCAGTACTTC.

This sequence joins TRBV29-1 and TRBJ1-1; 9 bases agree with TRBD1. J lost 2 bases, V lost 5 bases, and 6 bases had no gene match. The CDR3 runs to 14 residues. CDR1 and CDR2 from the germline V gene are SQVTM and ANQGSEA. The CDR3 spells CSVIGDRVNTEAFF. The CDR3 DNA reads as TGCAGCGTTATCGGGGACAGGGTTAACACTGAAGCTTTCTTT.

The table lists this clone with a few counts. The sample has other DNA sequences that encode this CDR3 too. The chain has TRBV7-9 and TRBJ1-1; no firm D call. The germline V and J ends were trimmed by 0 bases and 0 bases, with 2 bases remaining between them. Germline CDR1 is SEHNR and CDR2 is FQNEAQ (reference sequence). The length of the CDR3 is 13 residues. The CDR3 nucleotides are TGTGCCAGCAGCTTAGCCATGAACACTGAAGCTTTCTTT. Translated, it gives CASSLAMNTEAFF.

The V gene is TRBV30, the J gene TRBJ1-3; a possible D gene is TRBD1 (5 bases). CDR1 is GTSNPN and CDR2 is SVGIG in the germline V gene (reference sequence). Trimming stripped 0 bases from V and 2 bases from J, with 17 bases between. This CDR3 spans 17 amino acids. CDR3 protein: CAWSVRGRYSPGNTIYF. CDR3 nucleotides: TGTGCCTGGAGTGTACGGGGGAGATATTCGCCTGGAAACACCATATATTTT. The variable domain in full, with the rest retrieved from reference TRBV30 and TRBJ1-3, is SQTIHQWPATLVQPVGSPLSLECTVEGTSNPNLYWYRQAAGRGLQLLFYSVGIGQISSEVPQNLSASRPQDRQFILSSKKLLLSDSGFYLCAWSVRGRYSPGNTIYFGEGSWLTVV.

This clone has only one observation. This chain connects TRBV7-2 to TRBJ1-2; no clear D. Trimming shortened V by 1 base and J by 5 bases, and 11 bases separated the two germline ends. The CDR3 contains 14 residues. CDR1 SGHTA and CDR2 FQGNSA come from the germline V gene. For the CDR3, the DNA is TGTGCCAGCAGCTTAGTTGCAGGCAATTATGGCTACACCTTC. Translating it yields CASSLVAGNYGYTF.

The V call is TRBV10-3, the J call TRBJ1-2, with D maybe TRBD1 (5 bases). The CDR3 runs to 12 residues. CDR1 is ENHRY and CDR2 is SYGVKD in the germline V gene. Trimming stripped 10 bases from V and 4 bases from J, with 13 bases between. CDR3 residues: CATAQGIYGYTF. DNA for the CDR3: TGTGCCACCGCCCAGGGAATCTATGGCTACACCTTC.

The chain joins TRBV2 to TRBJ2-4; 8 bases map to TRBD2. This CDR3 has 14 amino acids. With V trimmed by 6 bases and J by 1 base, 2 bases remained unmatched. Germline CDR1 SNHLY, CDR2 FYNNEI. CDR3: CASSRGGAKNIQYF. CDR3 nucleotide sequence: TGTGCCAGCAGCCGCGGGGGGGCCAAAAACATTCAGTACTTC.

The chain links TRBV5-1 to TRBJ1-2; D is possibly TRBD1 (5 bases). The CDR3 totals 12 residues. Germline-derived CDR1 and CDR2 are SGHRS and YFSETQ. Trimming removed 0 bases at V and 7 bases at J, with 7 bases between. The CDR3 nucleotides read TGCGCCAGCAGCTTGGTCGGGGGTGGCTACACCTTC. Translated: CASSLVGGGYTF.

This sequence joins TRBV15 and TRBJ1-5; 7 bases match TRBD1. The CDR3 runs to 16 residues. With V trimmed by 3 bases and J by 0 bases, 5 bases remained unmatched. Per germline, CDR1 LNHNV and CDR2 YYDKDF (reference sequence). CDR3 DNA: TGTGCCACCAGCAGCCTTGGGACAGTTAGCAATCAGCCCCAGCATTTT. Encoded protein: CATSSLGTVSNQPQHF.

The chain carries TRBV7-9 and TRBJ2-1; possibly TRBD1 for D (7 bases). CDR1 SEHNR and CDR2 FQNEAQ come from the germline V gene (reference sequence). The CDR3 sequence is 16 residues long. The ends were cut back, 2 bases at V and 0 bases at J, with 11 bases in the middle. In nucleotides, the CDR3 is TGTGCCAGCAGCTTATCAGGGGGGAGCTCCTACAATGAGCAGTTCTTC. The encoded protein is CASSLSGGSSYNEQFF.

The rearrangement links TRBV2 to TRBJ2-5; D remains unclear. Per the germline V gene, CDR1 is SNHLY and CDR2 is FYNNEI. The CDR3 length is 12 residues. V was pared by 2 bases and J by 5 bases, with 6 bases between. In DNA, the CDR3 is TGTGCCAGCAGTGAAATAGGGGAGACCCAGTACTTC. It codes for CASSEIGETQYF.

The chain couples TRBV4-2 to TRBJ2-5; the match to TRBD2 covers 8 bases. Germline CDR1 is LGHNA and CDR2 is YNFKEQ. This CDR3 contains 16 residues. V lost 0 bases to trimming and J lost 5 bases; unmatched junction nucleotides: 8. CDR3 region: CASSQDGVAGRETQYF. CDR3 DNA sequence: TGTGCCAGCAGCCAAGATGGAGTAGCGGGGCGGGAGACCCAGTACTTC.

For the CDR3, the DNA is TGCAGCGTTGAAGATTCTCGGTTAGGCTACACCTTC. This gives the protein CSVEDSRLGYTF. The rearrangement links TRBV29-1 to TRBJ1-2; D remains ambiguous. Germline V CDR1 and CDR2: SQVTM, ANQGSEA. V gave up 0 bases and J gave up 8 bases, with 10 bases separating them. This CDR3 has 12 amino acids.

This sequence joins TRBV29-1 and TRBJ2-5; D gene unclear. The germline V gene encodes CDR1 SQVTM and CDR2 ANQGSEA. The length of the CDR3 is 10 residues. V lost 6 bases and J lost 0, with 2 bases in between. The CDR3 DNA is TGCAGCGTCTACCAAGAGACCCAGTACTTC. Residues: CSVYQETQYF.

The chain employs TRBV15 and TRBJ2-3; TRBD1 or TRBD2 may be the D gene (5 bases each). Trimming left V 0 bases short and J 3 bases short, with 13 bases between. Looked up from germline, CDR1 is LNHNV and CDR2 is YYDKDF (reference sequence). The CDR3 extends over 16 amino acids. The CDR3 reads CATSRERDPFTDTQYF. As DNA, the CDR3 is TGTGCCACCAGCAGAGAAAGGGACCCCTTTACAGATACGCAGTATTTT.

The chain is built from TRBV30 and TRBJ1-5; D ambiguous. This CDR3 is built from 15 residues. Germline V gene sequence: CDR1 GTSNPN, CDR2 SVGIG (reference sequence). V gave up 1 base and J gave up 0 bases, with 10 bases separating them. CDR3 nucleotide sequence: TGTGCCTGGAGTGCGTCCTCCGGTAGCAATCAGCCCCAGCATTTT. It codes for CAWSASSGSNQPQHF.

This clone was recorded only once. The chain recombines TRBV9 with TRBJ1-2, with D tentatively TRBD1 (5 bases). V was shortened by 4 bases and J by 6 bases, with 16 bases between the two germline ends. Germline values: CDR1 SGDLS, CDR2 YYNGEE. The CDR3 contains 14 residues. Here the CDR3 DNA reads TGTGCCAGCAGCCGCCAGGGACCCAGGGATGGCTACACCTTC. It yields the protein CASSRQGPRDGYTF.

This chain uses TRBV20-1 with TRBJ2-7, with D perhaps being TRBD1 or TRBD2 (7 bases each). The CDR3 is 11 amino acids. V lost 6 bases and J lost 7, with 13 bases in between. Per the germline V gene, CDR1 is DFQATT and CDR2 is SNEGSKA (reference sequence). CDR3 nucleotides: TGCAGTGCCACCCAGGGGGGGGAGCAGTACTTC. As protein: CSATQGGEQYF.

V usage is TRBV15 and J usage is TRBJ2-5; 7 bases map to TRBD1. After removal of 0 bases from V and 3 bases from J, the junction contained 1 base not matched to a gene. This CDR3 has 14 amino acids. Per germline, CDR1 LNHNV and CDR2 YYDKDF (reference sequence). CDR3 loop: CATSRDGTEETQYF. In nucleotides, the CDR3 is TGTGCCACCAGCAGAGATGGGACAGAAGAGACCCAGTACTTC.